The present entry profiles one T cell receptor (beta chain) with its context. Germline V lookup: CDR1 MNHEY, CDR2 SVGAGI. V was cut by 2 bases and J by 4 bases, with 14 bases left in between. The CDR3 totals 16 residues. TCRdb keeps only in-frame clones here, not all; method: immunoSEQ multiplex PCR. Found here are more than 40,000 clones, approximately 76% of them singletons; the top ten hold roughly 11%. The sample originates from a study of radiotherapy plus CTLA-4 blockade in lung cancer. The chain combines TRBV6-5 with TRBJ2-2; the D is unclear. The clonotype originates from a human donor with non-small cell lung cancer who had stable disease on radiotherapy plus ipilimumab. Sequenced material: peripheral blood, taken from a patient treated with radiotherapy plus ipilimumab. CDR3 bases: TGTGCCAGCAGTTACGTCCAAGTAGGGCTCACCGGGGAGCTGTTTTTT. Encoded protein: CASSYVQVGLTGELFF.